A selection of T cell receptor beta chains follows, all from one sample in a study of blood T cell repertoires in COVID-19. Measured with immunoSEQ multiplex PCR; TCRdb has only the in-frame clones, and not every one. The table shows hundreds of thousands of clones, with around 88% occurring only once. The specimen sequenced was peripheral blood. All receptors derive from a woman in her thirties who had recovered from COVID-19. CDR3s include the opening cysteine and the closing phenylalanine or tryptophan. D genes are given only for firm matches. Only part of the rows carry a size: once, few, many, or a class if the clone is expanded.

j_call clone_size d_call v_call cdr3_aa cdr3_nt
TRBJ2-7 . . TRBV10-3 CAISVDNHGGTQYF TGTGCCATCAGTGTTGACAACCATGGAGGCACGCAGTACTTC
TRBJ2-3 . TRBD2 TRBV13 CASSLVPSGGSTDTQYF TGTGCCAGCAGCTTAGTACCGAGCGGGGGGAGCACAGATACGCAGTATTTT
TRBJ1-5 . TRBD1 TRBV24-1 CATSDQTGGNQPQHF TGTGCCACCAGTGATCAGACAGGGGGTAATCAGCCCCAGCATTTT
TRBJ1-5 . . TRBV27 CATSPAGYLSNQPQHF TGTGCCACCTCCCCTGCGGGTTATCTTAGCAATCAGCCCCAGCATTTT
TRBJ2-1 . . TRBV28 CASSPLSGKPANEQFF TGTGCCAGCAGTCCTTTATCAGGCAAACCGGCAAATGAGCAGTTCTTC
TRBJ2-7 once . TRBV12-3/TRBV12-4 CASSFRGSHEQYF TGTGCCAGCAGTTTTAGGGGTAGCCACGAGCAGTACTTC
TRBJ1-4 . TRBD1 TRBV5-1 CASSSRQGAANEKLFF TGCGCCAGCAGCTCCCGACAGGGGGCAGCTAATGAAAAACTGTTTTTT
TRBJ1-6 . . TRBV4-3 CASSQNAGGDSPLHF TGCGCCAGCAGCCAAAACGCGGGGGGGGATTCACCCCTCCACTTT
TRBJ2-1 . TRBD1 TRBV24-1 CATSDPGQVNEQFF TGTGCCACCAGTGACCCGGGACAGGTCAATGAGCAGTTCTTC
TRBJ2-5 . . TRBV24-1 CATSDFAAGEQETQYF TGTGCCACCAGTGATTTTGCGGCAGGGGAACAAGAGACCCAGTACTTC
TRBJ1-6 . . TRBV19 CASSIGDTSPLHF TGTGCCAGTAGTATTGGGGACACTTCACCCCTCCACTTT
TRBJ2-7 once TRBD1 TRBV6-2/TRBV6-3 CASSKRDRGYEQYF TGTGCCAGCAGTAAGAGGGACAGAGGATACGAGCAGTACTTC
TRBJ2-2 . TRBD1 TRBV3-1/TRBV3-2 CASSQDPGGTRRVFSGELFF TGTGCCAGCAGCCAAGATCCAGGGGGTACTAGACGAGTATTCTCCGGGGAGCTGTTTTTT
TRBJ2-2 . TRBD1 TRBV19 CASSYPGQGSGELFF TGTGCCAGTAGTTACCCAGGACAGGGGTCAGGGGAGCTGTTTTTT
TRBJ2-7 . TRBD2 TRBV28 CASSTLAGAYEQYF TGTGCCAGCAGCACCCTAGCGGGAGCCTACGAGCAGTACTTC
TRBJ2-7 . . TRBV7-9 CASSLNPAGQAYEQYF TGTGCCAGCAGCTTAAACCCAGCAGGACAAGCCTACGAGCAGTACTTC
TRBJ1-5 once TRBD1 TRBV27 CASSLQTGAQPQHF TGTGCCAGCAGTTTACAAACAGGGGCTCAGCCCCAGCATTTT
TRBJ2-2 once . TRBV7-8 CASSLAGASNTGELFF TGTGCCAGCAGCTTAGCGGGGGCGTCGAACACCGGGGAGCTGTTTTTT
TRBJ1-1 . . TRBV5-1 CASSLGGSWTEAFF TGCGCCAGCAGCTTGGGCGGGTCGTGGACTGAAGCTTTCTTT
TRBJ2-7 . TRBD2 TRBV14 CASSQSRLAGGRNEQYF TGTGCCAGCAGCCAATCCCGACTAGCGGGGGGGCGGAACGAGCAGTACTTC
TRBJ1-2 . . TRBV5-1 CASSLDRVNGYTF TGCGCCAGCAGCTTGGACAGGGTAAATGGCTACACCTTC
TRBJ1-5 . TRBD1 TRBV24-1 CATSDPRTGDQPQHF TGTGCCACCAGTGATCCCCGGACAGGGGATCAGCCCCAGCATTTT